This record covers a single T cell receptor (beta chain). The antigen is undetermined. A much larger clone differs from this one at a single base, so this may be a read error. The CDR3 runs to 16 residues. Germline values: CDR1 SGHTA, CDR2 FQGNSA. TCRdb redid the calling of the 5' RACE reads with MiXCR, one entry per CDR3 protein. The profile covers approximately 73,000 distinct CDR3 sequences, with around 13% appearing a single time and less than 1.5% taken by the ten largest. This sample is part of a study of early T cells in non-severe SARS-CoV-2 infection. Study overall: Bulk RNA taken from unsorted whole blood was sequenced, leaving chains unpaired.

General study points: Matches to VDJdb favored anti-spike CD8 responses and missed private and CD4 specificities.

The chain has TRBV7-2 and TRBJ2-2; 8 bases are a match to TRBD2. The sequence came from an adult who was a healthcare worker with PCR-confirmed SARS-CoV-2 infection or an uninfected control (not recorded which). Sequencing input: whole blood. CDR3 coding DNA: TGTGCCAGCAGCGATGATAGCGGGGTGAACACCGGGCAGCTGTTTTTT. It encodes CASSDDSGVNTGQLFF.